This TCR beta chain was sequenced for a study of T cell responses to AZD1222 COVID-19 vaccine. Assay: immunoSEQ multiplex PCR; the TCRdb copy retains only in-frame clones and omits some. The sample consists of about 85,000 clones, 86% of them appearing once. The CDR3 runs to 12 residues. Deletions cut 3 bases from V and 10 bases from J, with 7 bases between. CDR1 and CDR2 from the germline V gene are MNHEY and SMNVEV (reference sequence). This clone was found a few times. Its specificity is unknown. Study-level points and caveats: Regions left unmutated in variants are reportedly the target of nearly half of spike-specific TCRs. Recipients of two AZD1222 doses showed rising Spike-specific TCR breadth and depth.

The rearrangement uses TRBV27 and TRBJ1-6; D not resolved. This receptor was identified in an adult in good health. Specimen: peripheral blood, collected on day 0 of AZD1222 vaccination. CDR3 sequence (DNA): TGTGCCAGCAGTTTCCTCGGGTCACCCCTCCACTTT. Amino acids: CASSFLGSPLHF.